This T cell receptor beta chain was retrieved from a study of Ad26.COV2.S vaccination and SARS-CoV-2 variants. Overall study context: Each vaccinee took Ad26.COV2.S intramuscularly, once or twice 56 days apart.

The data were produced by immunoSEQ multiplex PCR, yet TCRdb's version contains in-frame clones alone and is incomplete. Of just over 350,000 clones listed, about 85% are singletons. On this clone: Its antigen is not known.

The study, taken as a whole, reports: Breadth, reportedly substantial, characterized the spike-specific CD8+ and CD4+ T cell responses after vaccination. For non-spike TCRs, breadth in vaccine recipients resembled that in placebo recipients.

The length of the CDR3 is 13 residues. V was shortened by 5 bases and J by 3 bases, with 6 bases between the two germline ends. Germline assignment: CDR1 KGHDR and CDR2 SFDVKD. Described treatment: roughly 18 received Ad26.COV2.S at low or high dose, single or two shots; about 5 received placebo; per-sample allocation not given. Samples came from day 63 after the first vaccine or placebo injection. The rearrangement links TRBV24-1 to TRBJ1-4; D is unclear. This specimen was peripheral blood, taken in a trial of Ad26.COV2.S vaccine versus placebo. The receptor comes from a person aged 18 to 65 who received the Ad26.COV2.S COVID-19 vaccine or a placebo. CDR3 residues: CATSARANEKLFF. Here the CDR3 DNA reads TGTGCCACCAGTGCGCGAGCTAATGAAAAACTGTTTTTT.